The 29 T cell receptor beta chains listed next were all sequenced from one sample in a study of cytomegalovirus exposure and HLA in healthy donors. The PCR ran on 60 Vbeta and 13 Jbeta primers. Clones were read by immunoSEQ multiplex PCR, and TCRdb kept only the in-frame ones, dropping some. Of tens of thousands of clones detected, about four fifths appear once; the ten largest clones hold around 2.9%. The sequencing input was PBMCs. These receptors all come from a woman between 25 and 40 years old in good health and CMV-seronegative.

V and J are TRBV30 and TRBJ1-2; D might be TRBD1 (5 bases). Germline V gives CDR1 GTSNPN, CDR2 SVGIG (reference sequence). The CDR3 has 14 amino acids. V lost 2 bases, J lost 4 bases, and 14 bases lay in between. As DNA, the CDR3 is TGTGCCTGGAGTAACCATCAGGGCCCCTATGGCTACACCTTC. The encoded protein is CAWSNHQGPYGYTF.

The V gene is TRBV9, the J gene TRBJ2-7, with 8 bases matching TRBD1. Trimming took 1 base from V and 7 from J; bases not matched to a gene: 10. Germline V CDR1 and CDR2: SGDLS, YYNGEE. CDR3 length: 15 amino acids. The CDR3 sequence is CASSVLQGASGEQYF. The DNA of the CDR3 is TGTGCCAGCAGCGTACTCCAGGGGGCCTCCGGAGAGCAGTACTTC.

The rearrangement uses TRBV7-6 and TRBJ1-3; perhaps TRBD1 as D (6 bases). The CDR3 consists of 16 residues. Germline V gene lookup returns CDR1 SGHVS and CDR2 FNYEAQ. Deletions cut 0 bases from V and 0 bases from J, with 9 bases between. The CDR3 is CASSLAGHISGNTIYF. The CDR3 nucleotides are TGTGCCAGCAGCTTAGCGGGACACATCTCTGGAAACACCATATATTTT.

V is TRBV10-2 and J is TRBJ2-1; 12 bases match TRBD2. J was trimmed by 7 bases and V by 7 bases; bases with no gene match: 11. CDR3 length: 16 amino acids. Germline V gene sequence: CDR1 WSHSY, CDR2 SAAADI. The CDR3 region is CASISTSGGLGNEQFF. DNA of the CDR3: TGCGCCAGCATTTCGACTAGCGGGGGTTTGGGGAATGAGCAGTTCTTC.

The V and J genes are TRBV19 and TRBJ1-5, with D tentatively TRBD1 (5 bases). The CDR3 has 13 residues. Germline lookup yields CDR1 LNHDA and CDR2 SQIVND (reference sequence). The CDR3: CATEPYSNQPQHF. The CDR3 DNA reads TGTGCGACAGAACCTTATAGCAATCAGCCCCAGCATTTT.

The gene calls are TRBV6-1 and TRBJ2-2, with 10 bases identical to TRBD2. Germline V gene sequence: CDR1 MNHNS, CDR2 SASEGT. The junction had 9 bases not matched to a gene; V was cut back by 2 bases and J by 3 bases. CDR3 length equals 18 residues. The CDR3 reads CASSEKQRGGPDTGELFF. The CDR3 nucleotides read TGTGCCAGCAGTGAAAAACAGCGGGGGGGCCCGGACACCGGGGAGCTGTTTTTT.

The CDR3 DNA reads TGTGCCAGCACCCGGGACAGCCGGGGTCCGTACGAGCAGTACTTC. It translates to CASTRDSRGPYEQYF. The chain is built from TRBV6-5 and TRBJ2-7; 7 bases match TRBD1. After removal of 7 bases from V and 4 bases from J, the junction contained 13 bases not matched to a gene. The CDR3 is 15 residues long. From germline, CDR1 is MNHEY and CDR2 SVGAGI.

V is TRBV7-8 and J is TRBJ1-3, with D perhaps TRBD1 (5 bases). The CDR3 is 21 residues long. Germline-derived CDR1 and CDR2 are SGHVS and FQNEAQ. Between the trimmed V and J ends, which lost 2 bases and 0 bases, there was a span of 26 bases. The CDR3 spells CASSLRRRGLIQQFSGNTIYF. The CDR3 DNA reads as TGTGCCAGCAGCTTACGCCGTAGGGGACTTATTCAGCAATTCTCTGGAAACACCATATATTTT.

V gene TRBV5-1 combines with J gene TRBJ1-6; D uncertain. Between the trimmed V and J ends, which lost 3 bases and 9 bases, there was a span of 16 bases. The germline CDR1 and CDR2 sequences are SGHRS and YFSETQ. This CDR3 has 15 residues. CDR3 in amino acids: CASSSAWADGSPLHF. The DNA for the CDR3 is TGCGCCAGCAGCTCAGCTTGGGCAGACGGTTCACCCCTCCACTTT.

This clone was seen only a few times. The chain joins TRBV7-2 to TRBJ2-5, with 7 positions matching TRBD1. The end of the DNA aligns better with TRBJ2-7, so the J call may be wrong. The CDR3 contains 14 residues. Germline V gives CDR1 SGHTA, CDR2 FQGNSA. CDR3 loop: CASSLETGDGEQYF. As DNA, the CDR3 is TGTGCCAGCAGCTTAGAAACAGGGGACGGCGAGCAGTACTTC.

This clone was recorded once. The genes are TRBV19 and TRBJ1-1; D might be TRBD1 (6 bases). CDR1 is LNHDA, CDR2 SQIVND, per germline (reference sequence). Between the trimmed V and J ends, which lost 5 bases and 1 base, there was a span of 8 bases. The CDR3 is 13 residues long. CDR3 in DNA: TGTGCCAGTAGTCGAGGGGGGAACACTGAAGCTTTCTTT. Its translation is CASSRGGNTEAFF.

The chain couples TRBV28 to TRBJ1-2, with D maybe TRBD1 (5 bases). Trimming pared 5 bases from V and 5 bases from J, leaving 12 bases between. Germline V gene data show CDR1 as MDHEN and CDR2 as SYDVKM. CDR3 length: 13 amino acids. As DNA, the CDR3 is TGTGCCAGCAGTCCAGAAGGGGAATATGGCTACACCTTC. It yields the protein CASSPEGEYGYTF.

V is TRBV11-3 and J is TRBJ1-1; a possible D gene is TRBD1 (6 bases). Germline assignment: CDR1 SGHNT and CDR2 YENEEA. The V gene lost 5 bases and the J gene lost 0 bases, with 19 bases spanning the gap. This CDR3 contains 17 residues. Here the CDR3 DNA reads TGTGCCAGCAGCAAGACAGGTATGGGAGTGGTGAACACTGAAGCTTTCTTT. Protein product: CASSKTGMGVVNTEAFF.

The chain recombines TRBV7-9 with TRBJ2-7; tentative D call: TRBD1 (5 bases). The V end lost 4 bases, the J end lost 4 bases, and 11 bases lay between the germline ends. Per germline, CDR1 SEHNR and CDR2 FQNEAQ (reference sequence). CDR3 length: 13 residues. As DNA, the CDR3 is TGTGCCAGCAGCTGGGGCGGTTTTTACGAGCAGTACTTC. Residues: CASSWGGFYEQYF.

V usage is TRBV7-6 and J usage is TRBJ2-7; 7 nucleotides agree with TRBD1. The CDR3 is 13 residues long. V shed 5 bases, J shed 2 bases, and the junction held 3 bases outside the gene matches. CDR1 and CDR2 (germline): SGHVS, FNYEAQ. This CDR3 is CASSRTGAYEQYF. The CDR3 DNA reads as TGTGCCAGCAGCCGAACAGGGGCCTACGAGCAGTACTTC.

This clone was detected a few times. The chain joins TRBV19 to TRBJ1-2, with D perhaps TRBD1 (5 bases). CDR1 and CDR2 from the germline V gene are LNHDA and SQIVND (reference sequence). Trimming took 3 bases from V and 0 from J, leaving 8 bases between them. The CDR3 consists of 14 residues. DNA for the CDR3: TGTGCCAGTAGTATCCTCAGGGCTAACTATGGCTACACCTTC. Protein: CASSILRANYGYTF.

The V and J genes are TRBV7-6 and TRBJ2-1, with 7 bases fitting TRBD2. Trimming removed 3 bases from V and 0 bases from J; junction bases left unmatched: 17. Germline lookup yields CDR1 SGHVS and CDR2 FNYEAQ. The length of the CDR3 is 20 residues. CDR3 DNA: TGTGCCAGCAGCTTGACGGCCGGGACTAAACTCTCACACTCCTACAATGAGCAGTTCTTC. This gives the protein CASSLTAGTKLSHSYNEQFF.

J is TRBJ1-1 and V is TRBV10-1; TRBD1 matches at 12 bases. The length of the CDR3 is 14 residues. The V gene's germline CDR1 is WNHNN and CDR2 SYGVQD (reference sequence). With V trimmed by 4 bases and J by 9 bases, 6 bases remained unmatched. CDR3 DNA sequence: TGCGCCAGCAGTGGGGACAGGGGGCAAAGGAAAGCTTTCTTT. As protein: CASSGDRGQRKAFF.

The genes are TRBV30 and TRBJ1-2, with 7 positions matching TRBD1. This CDR3 comprises 13 residues. V lost 8 bases, J lost 3 bases, and 9 bases stayed unmatched. CDR1 is GTSNPN and CDR2 is SVGIG in the germline V gene (reference sequence). The CDR3 bases are TGTGCCGGGACAGTAAAATCCTACTATGGCTACACCTTC. Protein product: CAGTVKSYYGYTF.

This clone was seen only a few times. The chain is built from TRBV10-3 and TRBJ2-5; 8 nucleotides align to TRBD1. CDR3 length equals 12 residues. Germline-derived CDR1 and CDR2 are ENHRY and SYGVKD. V lost 6 bases to trimming and J lost 5 bases; unmatched junction nucleotides: 2. The CDR3 nucleotides are TGTGCCATCAGCGGACAGGGTGAGACCCAGTACTTC. This encodes CAISGQGETQYF.

This clone turned up a few times. V and J are TRBV11-2 and TRBJ2-1, with a weak D call TRBD1 (5 bases). V was shortened by 1 base and J by 9 bases, with 19 bases between the two germline ends. CDR3 length: 16 amino acids. Looked up from germline, CDR1 is SGHAT and CDR2 is FQNNGV. CDR3: CASSLVFQGFMSEQFF. The CDR3 DNA reads TGTGCCAGCAGCTTAGTCTTCCAGGGTTTCATGAGTGAGCAGTTCTTC.

This chain connects TRBV7-8 to TRBJ2-5; 7 bases are shared with TRBD1. V was pared by 1 base and J by 2 bases, with 7 bases of the junction left unmatched. CDR3 length: 16 amino acids. Germline assignment: CDR1 SGHVS and CDR2 FQNEAQ. The CDR3 region is CASSLVGDSTQETQYF. The CDR3 region has the DNA TGTGCCAGCAGCTTAGTAGGGGACAGCACTCAAGAGACCCAGTACTTC. Drawing the rest from reference TRBV7-8 and TRBJ2-5, the complete variable domain is GAGVSQSPRYKVAKRGQDVALRCDPISGHVSLFWYQQALGQGPEFLTYFQNEAQLDKSGLPSDRFFAERPEGSVSTLKIQRTQQEDSAVYLCASSLVGDSTQETQYFGPGTRLLVL.

The chain links TRBV28 to TRBJ2-5; D gene ambiguous. The V and J ends lost 3 bases and 3 bases respectively, with 17 bases between them. From germline, CDR1 is MDHEN and CDR2 SYDVKM. The CDR3 is 16 amino acids. In DNA form, the CDR3 reads TGTGCCAGCAGTTTTGGGTCGGCGGTAACTGAAGAGACCCAGTACTTC. Translation: CASSFGSAVTEETQYF. The variable domain in full, completed from reference TRBV28 and TRBJ2-5, reads DVKVTQSSRYLVKRTGEKVFLECVQDMDHENMFWYRQDPGLGLRLIYFSYDVKMKEKGDIPEGYSVSREKKERFSLILESASTNQTSMYLCASSFGSAVTEETQYFGPGTRLLVL.

The chain employs TRBV11-2 and TRBJ2-7; 9 positions agree with TRBD2. Germline V gene sequence: CDR1 SGHAT, CDR2 FQNNGV. The ends lost 5 bases at V and 7 bases at J; junction bases unmatched: 24. The CDR3 consists of 19 residues. Here the CDR3 DNA reads TGTGCCAGCAGCCGGAAGGTTAGCGGGGGCTCAGGGGTCGTTCGGGAGCAGTACTTC. This encodes CASSRKVSGGSGVVREQYF.

This chain links TRBV10-1 with TRBJ2-3, with 9 positions matching TRBD2. Trimming cost V 3 bases and J 4 bases; bases outside gene matches: 11. Germline CDR1 is WNHNN and CDR2 is SYGVQD (reference sequence). The CDR3 extends over 17 amino acids. The CDR3 loop is CASSDPSGTSMADTQYF. The CDR3 DNA is TGCGCCAGCAGTGATCCGTCCGGGACTAGCATGGCAGATACGCAGTATTTT.

The rearrangement links TRBV6-5 to TRBJ1-5, with D unclear. V was trimmed by 4 bases and J by 4 bases, leaving 11 bases between them. Germline CDR1 is MNHEY and CDR2 is SVGAGI. The CDR3 runs 14 residues. The CDR3: CASSSGTANQPQHF. The DNA for the CDR3 is TGTGCCAGCAGTTCAGGAACAGCAAATCAGCCCCAGCATTTT.

The V and J genes are TRBV5-1 and TRBJ2-1; D is unresolved. Per germline, CDR1 SGHRS and CDR2 YFSETQ. Trimming shortened V by 0 bases and J by 5 bases, and 12 bases separated the two germline ends. The CDR3 is made up of 15 amino acids. The DNA for the CDR3 is TGCGCCAGCAGCTTGGCCCCCGGGTTGGACAATGAGCAGTTCTTC. Its protein is CASSLAPGLDNEQFF.

Here the CDR3 reads CATSTDRGHQPQHF. Written as DNA, the CDR3 is TGTGCCACCAGCACTGACAGGGGGCATCAGCCCCAGCATTTT. J is TRBJ1-5 and V is TRBV15; the match to TRBD1 covers 10 bases. Germline CDR1 and CDR2: LNHNV and YYDKDF (reference sequence). V was pared by 4 bases and J by 5 bases, with 2 bases of the junction left unmatched. This CDR3 contains 14 residues. The full variable domain, completed using reference TRBV15 and TRBJ1-5, is DAMVIQNPRYQVTQFGKPVTLSCSQTLNHNVMYWYQQKSSQAPKLLFHYYDKDFNNEADTPDNFQSRRPNTSFCFLDIRSPGLGDTAMYLCATSTDRGHQPQHFGDGTRLSIL.

The CDR3 bases are TGTGCCAGCAGCCCGGGACTAGCGGGGGGCGTTCCCTACAATGAGCAGTTCTTC. Its protein product is CASSPGLAGGVPYNEQFF. This sequence joins TRBV7-6 and TRBJ2-1, with 15 bases lining up with TRBD2. The germline gives CDR1 SGHVS, CDR2 FNYEAQ. CDR3 length: 18 amino acids. V was pared by 5 bases and J by 2 bases, with 7 bases of the junction left unmatched.